These 14 T cell receptor beta chains came from one sample sequenced in a study of neoadjuvant anti-PD-1 for oral cavity cancer. Using immunoSEQ multiplex PCR, the repertoire was profiled, and TCRdb retains in-frame clones only, with some absent. The sample lists 20,000 to 25,000 clones, over 35% occurring once. The time point here: after neoadjuvant nivolumab, at surgical resection. The source material was tumor tissue, sampled after nivolumab (anti-PD-1) treatment. These receptors originate from a person aged 40 to 85 with oral cavity squamous cell carcinoma.

Only a few counts were recorded for this clone. V usage is TRBV5-8 and J usage is TRBJ2-7; 9 positions agree with TRBD1. Germline values: CDR1 SGHTS, CDR2 YDEGEE. V lost 3 bases, J lost 3 bases, and 7 bases stayed unmatched. This CDR3 is 15 amino acids long. The CDR3 region is CASSSDGTGFYEQYF. CDR3 coding DNA: TGTGCCAGCAGCTCGGACGGGACAGGGTTCTACGAGCAGTACTTC.

The rearrangement joins TRBV6-1 to TRBJ1-1, with 8 bases identical to TRBD1. Germline V CDR1 and CDR2: MNHNS, SASEGT. After removal of 6 bases from V and 4 bases from J, the junction contained 4 bases not matched to a gene. This CDR3 comprises 13 residues. The CDR3 DNA reads as TGTGCCAGCAGACAAACAGGGGGCACTGAAGCTTTCTTT. Amino acid sequence: CASRQTGGTEAFF.

In its sample, this clone was seen many times. CDR3 bases: TGTGCCAGCAGCTTAATGGGGGGCTGGGAGACCCAGTACTTC. This sequence encodes CASSLMGGWETQYF. The chain combines TRBV7-8 with TRBJ2-5; TRBD1 or TRBD2 may be the D gene (6 bases each). Germline V lookup: CDR1 SGHVS, CDR2 FQNEAQ. The germline V and J ends were trimmed by 2 bases and 5 bases, with 12 bases remaining between them. The CDR3 spans 14 residues.

The chain couples TRBV19 to TRBJ1-2; no definite D call. Deletions cut 3 bases from V and 2 bases from J, with 4 bases between. The germline gives CDR1 LNHDA, CDR2 SQIVND (reference sequence). The CDR3 is 12 amino acids. The CDR3 is CASSILNYGYTF. The CDR3 DNA is TGTGCCAGTAGTATTCTGAACTATGGCTACACCTTC.

V is TRBV27 and J is TRBJ1-2; D unclear. Between the trimmed V and J ends, which lost 4 bases and 3 bases, there was a span of 12 bases. Germline-derived CDR1 and CDR2 are MNHEY and SMNVEV (reference sequence). The CDR3 totals 14 residues. For the CDR3, the DNA is TGTGCCAGCAGTTCCCCGGGTGGGTACTATGGCTACACCTTC. Amino acids: CASSSPGGYYGYTF.

In its sample, this clone was seen a few times. The rearrangement links TRBV5-1 to TRBJ1-1; D unresolved. Germline V CDR1 and CDR2: SGHRS, YFSETQ. This CDR3 spans 14 amino acids. Trimming cost V 4 bases and J 3 bases, with 13 bases left between them. In DNA form, the CDR3 reads TGCGCCAGCAGCCTTCGCCCCTGGGACACTGAAGCTTTCTTT. Its protein is CASSLRPWDTEAFF.

The chain joins TRBV27 to TRBJ2-3; D may be TRBD1 or TRBD2 (6 bases each). There are 17 residues in the CDR3. Germline V gene data show CDR1 as MNHEY and CDR2 as SMNVEV (reference sequence). V was trimmed by 6 bases and J by 3 bases, leaving 22 bases between them. The CDR3 protein is CASSRPLVGGGTDTQYF. In DNA, the CDR3 is TGTGCCAGCAGCCGACCGTTGGTGGGGGGCGGGACAGATACGCAGTATTTT.

The V call is TRBV5-1, the J call TRBJ1-2; 8 nucleotides match TRBD1. The trim removed 4 bases at V and 3 bases at J, leaving 5 bases unmatched. CDR3 length equals 14 residues. CDR1 is SGHRS, CDR2 YFSETQ, per germline. The CDR3 bases are TGCGCCAGCAGCCAGACAGGGGAGCACTATGGCTACACCTTC. Its translation is CASSQTGEHYGYTF.

The rearrangement uses TRBV10-3 and TRBJ1-2, with 9 bases lining up with TRBD1. Germline V gene lookup returns CDR1 ENHRY and CDR2 SYGVKD. The V segment lost 8 bases and the J segment 0 bases; nucleotides outside the gene matches: 7. The CDR3 has 15 residues. The CDR3 sequence is CAIRDREGTNYGYTF. The CDR3 DNA reads TGTGCCATCCGGGACAGGGAAGGCACTAACTATGGCTACACCTTC.

The CDR3 here is CASSLQGTNEKLFF. The CDR3 DNA follows: TGTGCCAGCAGCTTACAAGGAACTAATGAAAAACTGTTTTTT. The chain combines TRBV7-7 with TRBJ1-4; no definite D call. Germline assignment: CDR1 SSHAT and CDR2 FNYEAQ (reference sequence). The CDR3 has 14 residues. Trimming took off 2 bases at V and 1 base at J, with 5 bases between the two ends.

This chain joins TRBV4-3 and TRBJ2-5; D perhaps matches TRBD1 (6 bases). Germline V CDR1 and CDR2: LGHNA, YSLEER. This CDR3 spans 13 amino acids. V shed 4 bases and J shed 3 bases, with 9 bases lying between them. The DNA for the CDR3 is TGCGCCAGCAGCCTCCGGACAGAAGAGACCCAGTACTTC. Protein: CASSLRTEETQYF.

The chain couples TRBV11-3 to TRBJ1-1; TRBD1 might be the D (5 bases). V lost 5 bases to trimming and J lost 1 base, with 5 bases between them. CDR3 length equals 12 residues. Per the germline V gene, CDR1 is SGHNT and CDR2 is YENEEA. The CDR3 bases are TGTGCCAGCAGCAGGGGGAACACTGAAGCTTTCTTT. This sequence encodes CASSRGNTEAFF. Supplemented by reference TRBV11-3 and TRBJ1-1, the full variable domain reads EAGVVQSPRYKIIEKKQPVAFWCNPISGHNTLYWYLQNLGQGPELLIRYENEEAVDDSQLPKDRFSAERLKGVDSTLKIQPAELGDSAVYLCASSRGNTEAFFGQGTRLTVV.

A few counts support this clone. The genes are TRBV28 and TRBJ1-1, with D uncertain. V was clipped by 2 bases and J by 4 bases, with 14 bases between them. Germline loops: CDR1 MDHEN, CDR2 SYDVKM. The CDR3 runs 15 residues. CDR3 nucleotide sequence: TGTGCCAGCAGTTTACGTATTGTAATGGGCACTGAAGCTTTCTTT. Translated, it gives CASSLRIVMGTEAFF.

V usage is TRBV7-6 and J usage is TRBJ1-2; 7 bases align to TRBD1. Germline CDR1 is SGHVS and CDR2 is FNYEAQ. The V gene end was trimmed by 3 bases and the J gene end by 9 bases; junction bases not matched to a gene: 7. The CDR3 is 13 residues long. This CDR3 is CASSFKGAVSYTF. CDR3 sequence (DNA): TGTGCCAGCAGCTTTAAGGGGGCGGTAAGCTACACCTTC.